This T cell receptor (beta chain) originates from a study of T cell repertoires in cytomegalovirus infection. Across the whole study: Indicated by public TCR beta signatures were CMV infection and matching HLA type.

The germline V gene encodes CDR1 LGHNA and CDR2 YSLEER. V lost 0 bases, J lost 5 bases, and 7 bases lay in between. The CDR3 extends over 14 amino acids. With respect to this clonotype: Its antigen remains unidentified.

MiXCR, applied by TCRdb to the reads, yields one record per CDR3 protein. The sample holds about 60,000 distinct CDR3 sequences; 25% to 40% are singletons and the top ten take approximately 70%. General observations from the study: Cumulative public TCR beta family frequency identified CMV carriers with the relevant HLA. CMV-specific TCR beta clonotypes restricted by HLA-C were the ones dominating the ex vivo response.

The J gene is TRBJ2-2, the V gene TRBV4-3; tentative D call: TRBD2 (6 bases). The sample taken for sequencing was PBMCs, sequenced either directly or after in vitro stimulation (not recorded which). The sequence was obtained from a human donor in good health (CMV status not recorded). Some clones in this sample may be carry-over from other donors' samples. CDR3 amino acids: CASSQDGGTGELFF. In DNA form, the CDR3 reads TGCGCCAGCAGCCAAGATGGAGGGACCGGGGAGCTGTTTTTT.